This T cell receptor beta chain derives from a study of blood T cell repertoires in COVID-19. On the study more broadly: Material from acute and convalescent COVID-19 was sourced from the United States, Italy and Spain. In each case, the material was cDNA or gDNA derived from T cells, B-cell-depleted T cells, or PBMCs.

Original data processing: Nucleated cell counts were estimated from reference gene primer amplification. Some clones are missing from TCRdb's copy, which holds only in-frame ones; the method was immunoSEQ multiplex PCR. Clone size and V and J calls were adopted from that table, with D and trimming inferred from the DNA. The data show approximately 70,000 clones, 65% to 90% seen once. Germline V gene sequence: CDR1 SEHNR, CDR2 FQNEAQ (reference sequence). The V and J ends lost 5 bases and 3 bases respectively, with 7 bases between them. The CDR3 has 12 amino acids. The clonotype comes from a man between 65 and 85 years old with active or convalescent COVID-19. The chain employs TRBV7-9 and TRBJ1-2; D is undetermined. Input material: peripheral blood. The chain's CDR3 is CASSQDYYGYTF. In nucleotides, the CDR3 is TGTGCCAGCAGCCAGGATTACTATGGCTACACCTTC.